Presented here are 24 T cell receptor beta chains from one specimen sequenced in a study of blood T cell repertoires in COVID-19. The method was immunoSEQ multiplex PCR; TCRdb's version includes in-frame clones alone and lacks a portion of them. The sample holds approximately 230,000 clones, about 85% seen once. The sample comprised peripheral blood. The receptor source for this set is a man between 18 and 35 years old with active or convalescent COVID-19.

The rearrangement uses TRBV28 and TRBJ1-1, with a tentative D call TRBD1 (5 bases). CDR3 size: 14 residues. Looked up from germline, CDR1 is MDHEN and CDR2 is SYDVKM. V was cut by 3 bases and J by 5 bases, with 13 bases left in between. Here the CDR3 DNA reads TGTGCCAGCAGTTTGGGGCAGTTGGGGACTGAAGCTTTCTTT. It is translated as CASSLGQLGTEAFF.

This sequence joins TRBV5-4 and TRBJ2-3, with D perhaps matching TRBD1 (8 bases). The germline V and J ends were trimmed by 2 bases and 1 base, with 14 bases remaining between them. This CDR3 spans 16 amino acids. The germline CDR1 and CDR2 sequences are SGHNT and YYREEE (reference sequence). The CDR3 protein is CASSLGRGQGTDTQYF. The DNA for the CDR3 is TGTGCCAGCAGCTTAGGGAGGGGACAGGGCACAGATACGCAGTATTTT.

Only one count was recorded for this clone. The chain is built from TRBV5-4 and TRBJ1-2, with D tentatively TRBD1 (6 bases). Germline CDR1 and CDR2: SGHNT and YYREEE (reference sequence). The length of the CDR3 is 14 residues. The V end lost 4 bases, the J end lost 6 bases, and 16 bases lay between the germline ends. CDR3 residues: CASSPRRDTDGYTF. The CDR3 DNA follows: TGTGCCAGCAGCCCACGACGGGACACCGATGGCTACACCTTC. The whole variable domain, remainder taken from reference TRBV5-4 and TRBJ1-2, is ETGVTQSPTHLIKTRGQQVTLRCSSQSGHNTVSWYQQALGQGPQFIFQYYREEENGRGNFPPRFSGLQFPNYSSELNVNALELDDSALYLCASSPRRDTDGYTFGSGTRLTVV.

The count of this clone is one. The CDR3 DNA is TGCGCCAGCACTGAGGGACAGACAGAAGATCAGCCCCAGCATTTT. This translates into CASTEGQTEDQPQHF. The chain employs TRBV4-1 and TRBJ1-5; 7 nucleotides line up with TRBD1. The V and J ends lost 7 bases and 5 bases, in that order; junction bases with no gene match: 11. Germline V CDR1 and CDR2: MGHRA, YSYEKL. This CDR3 spans 15 amino acids.

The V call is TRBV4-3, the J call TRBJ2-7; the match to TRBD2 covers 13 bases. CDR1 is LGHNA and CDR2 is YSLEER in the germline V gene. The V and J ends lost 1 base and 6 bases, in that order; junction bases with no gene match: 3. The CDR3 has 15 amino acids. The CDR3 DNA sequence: TGCGCCAGCAGCCAAGGACTAGCGGGAGGAGTCGAGCAGTACTTC. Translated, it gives CASSQGLAGGVEQYF.

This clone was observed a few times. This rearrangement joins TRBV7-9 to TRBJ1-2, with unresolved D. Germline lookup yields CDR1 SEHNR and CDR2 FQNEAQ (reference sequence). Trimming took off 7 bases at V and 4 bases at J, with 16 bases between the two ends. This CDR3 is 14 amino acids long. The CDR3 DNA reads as TGTGCCAGCACCCCCCGGGGAGGGCTCTATGGCTACACCTTC. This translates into CASTPRGGLYGYTF.

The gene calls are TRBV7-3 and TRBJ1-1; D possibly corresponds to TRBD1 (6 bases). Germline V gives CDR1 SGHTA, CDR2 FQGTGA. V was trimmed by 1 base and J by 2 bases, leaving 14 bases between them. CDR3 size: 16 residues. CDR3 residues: CASSLMRTDTNTEAFF. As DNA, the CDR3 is TGTGCCAGCAGCTTAATGAGGACAGACACTAACACTGAAGCTTTCTTT.

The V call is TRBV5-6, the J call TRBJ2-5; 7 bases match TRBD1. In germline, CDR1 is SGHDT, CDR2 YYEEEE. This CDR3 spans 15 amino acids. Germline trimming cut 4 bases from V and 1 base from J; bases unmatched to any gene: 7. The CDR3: CASSGTAQVQETQYF. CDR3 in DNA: TGTGCCAGCAGCGGGACAGCCCAGGTCCAAGAGACCCAGTACTTC.

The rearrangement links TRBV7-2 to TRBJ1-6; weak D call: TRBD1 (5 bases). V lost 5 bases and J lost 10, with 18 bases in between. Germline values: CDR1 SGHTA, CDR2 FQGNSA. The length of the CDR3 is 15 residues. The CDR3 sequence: CASSPHGQGVSPLHF. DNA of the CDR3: TGTGCCAGCAGCCCCCATGGGCAGGGCGTCTCACCCCTCCACTTT.

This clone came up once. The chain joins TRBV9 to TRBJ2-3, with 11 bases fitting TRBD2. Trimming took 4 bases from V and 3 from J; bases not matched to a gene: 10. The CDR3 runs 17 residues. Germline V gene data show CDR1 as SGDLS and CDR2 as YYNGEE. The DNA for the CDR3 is TGTGCCAGCAGCCATCGAGCCCTAGCGGGGGGAACAGATACGCAGTATTTT. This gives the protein CASSHRALAGGTDTQYF.

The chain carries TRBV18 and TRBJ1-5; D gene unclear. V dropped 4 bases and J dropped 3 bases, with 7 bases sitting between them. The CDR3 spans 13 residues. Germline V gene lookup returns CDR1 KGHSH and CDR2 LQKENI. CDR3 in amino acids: CASSQGLNQPQHF. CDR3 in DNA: TGTGCCAGCTCACAAGGACTCAATCAGCCCCAGCATTTT.

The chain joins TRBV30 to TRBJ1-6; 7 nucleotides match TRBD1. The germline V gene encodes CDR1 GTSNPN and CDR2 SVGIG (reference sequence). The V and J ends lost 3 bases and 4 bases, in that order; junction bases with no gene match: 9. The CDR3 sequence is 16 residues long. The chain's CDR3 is CAWSDKGTVYNSPLHF. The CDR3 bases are TGTGCCTGGAGCGACAAGGGGACAGTTTATAATTCACCCCTCCACTTT.

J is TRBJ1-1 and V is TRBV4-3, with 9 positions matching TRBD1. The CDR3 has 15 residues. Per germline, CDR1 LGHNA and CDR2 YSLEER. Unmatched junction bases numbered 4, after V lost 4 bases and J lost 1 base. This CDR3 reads CASSRGQGQNTEAFF. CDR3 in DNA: TGCGCCAGCAGCCGCGGACAGGGGCAGAACACTGAAGCTTTCTTT.

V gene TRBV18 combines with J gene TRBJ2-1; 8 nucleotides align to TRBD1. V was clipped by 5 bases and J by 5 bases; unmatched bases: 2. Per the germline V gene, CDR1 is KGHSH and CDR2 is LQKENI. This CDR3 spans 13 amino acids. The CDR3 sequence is CASSSGQDNEQFF. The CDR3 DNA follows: TGTGCCAGCTCATCGGGACAGGACAATGAGCAGTTCTTC.

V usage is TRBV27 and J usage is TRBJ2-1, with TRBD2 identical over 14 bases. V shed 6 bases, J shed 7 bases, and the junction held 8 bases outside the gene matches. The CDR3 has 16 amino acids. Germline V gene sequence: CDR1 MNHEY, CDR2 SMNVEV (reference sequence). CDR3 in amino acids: CASSPGTSGSGNEQFF. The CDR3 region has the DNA TGTGCCAGCAGCCCCGGGACTAGCGGGAGTGGTAATGAGCAGTTCTTC.

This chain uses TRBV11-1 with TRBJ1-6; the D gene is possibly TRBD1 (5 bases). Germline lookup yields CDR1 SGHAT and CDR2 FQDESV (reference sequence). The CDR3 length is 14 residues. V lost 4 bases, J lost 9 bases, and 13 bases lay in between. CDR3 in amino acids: CASSSLDKRSPLHF. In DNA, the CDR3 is TGTGCCAGCAGCTCCTTGGACAAACGTTCACCCCTCCACTTT.

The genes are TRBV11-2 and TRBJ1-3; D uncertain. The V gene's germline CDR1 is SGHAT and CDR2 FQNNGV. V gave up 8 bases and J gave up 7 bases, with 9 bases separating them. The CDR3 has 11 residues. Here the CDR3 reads CASFGRNTIYF. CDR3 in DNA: TGTGCCAGCTTTGGGAGGAACACCATATATTTT.

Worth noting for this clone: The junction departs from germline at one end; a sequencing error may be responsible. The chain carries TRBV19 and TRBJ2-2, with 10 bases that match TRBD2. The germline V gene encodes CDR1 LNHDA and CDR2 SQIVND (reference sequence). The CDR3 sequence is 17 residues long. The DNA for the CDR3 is TGTGCCAGTACCACGGAGACTAGCGGGTTCGAACACCGGGGAGCTGTTTTT. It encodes CASTTETSGFEHRGAVF.

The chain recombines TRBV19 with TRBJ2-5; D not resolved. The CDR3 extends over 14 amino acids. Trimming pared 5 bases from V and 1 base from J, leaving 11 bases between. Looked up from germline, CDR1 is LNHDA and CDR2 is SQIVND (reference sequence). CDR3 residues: CASSVSRSQETQYF. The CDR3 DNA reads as TGTGCCAGTAGTGTCTCTCGTTCCCAAGAGACCCAGTACTTC.

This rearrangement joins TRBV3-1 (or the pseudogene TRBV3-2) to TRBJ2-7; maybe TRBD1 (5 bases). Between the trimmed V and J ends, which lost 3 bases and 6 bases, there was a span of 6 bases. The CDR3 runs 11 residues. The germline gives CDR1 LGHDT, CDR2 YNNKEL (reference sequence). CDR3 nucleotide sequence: TGTGCCAGCAGCCACAGGGCCGAGCAGTACTTC. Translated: CASSHRAEQYF.

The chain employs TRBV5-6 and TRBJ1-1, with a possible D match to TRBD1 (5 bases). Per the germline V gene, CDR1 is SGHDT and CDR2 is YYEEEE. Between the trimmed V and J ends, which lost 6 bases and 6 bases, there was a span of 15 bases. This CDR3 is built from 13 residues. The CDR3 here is CASNLGGDSEAFF. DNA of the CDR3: TGTGCCAGCAACCTTGGGGGGGACTCTGAAGCTTTCTTT.

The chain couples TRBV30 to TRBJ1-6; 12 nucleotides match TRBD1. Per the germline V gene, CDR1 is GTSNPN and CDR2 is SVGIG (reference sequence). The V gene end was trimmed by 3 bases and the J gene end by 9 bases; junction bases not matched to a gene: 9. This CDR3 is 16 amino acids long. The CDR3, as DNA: TGTGCCTGGAGCGCCAAGGGACAGGGGGCGAGTTCACCCCTCCACTTT. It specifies CAWSAKGQGASSPLHF.

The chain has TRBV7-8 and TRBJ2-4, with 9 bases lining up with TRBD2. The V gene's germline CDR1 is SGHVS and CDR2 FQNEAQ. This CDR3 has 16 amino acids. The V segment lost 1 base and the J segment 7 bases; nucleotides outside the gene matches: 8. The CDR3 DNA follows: TGTGCCAGCAGCTTAGGCTTCGTGGCGGGGGGGAACATTCAGTACTTC. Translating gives CASSLGFVAGGNIQYF.

This CDR3 reads CASSANRDIQYF. As DNA, the CDR3 is TGTGCCAGCAGTGCCAACAGGGACATTCAGTACTTC. This rearrangement joins TRBV27 to TRBJ2-4, with D maybe TRBD1 (6 bases). The CDR3 runs 12 residues. In germline, CDR1 is MNHEY, CDR2 SMNVEV (reference sequence). The V end was cut by 5 bases, the J end by 8 bases, with 10 bases between.